This is a list of T cell receptor beta chains from one sample in a study of cytomegalovirus exposure and HLA in healthy donors. Assay: immunoSEQ multiplex PCR; the TCRdb copy retains only in-frame clones and omits some. This sample has about 120,000 clones, with 75% to 90% found just once. Sequencing was done on a sample of PBMCs. These receptors all stem from a female donor in good health and CMV-seropositive. Both conserved end residues are part of each CDR3. D genes are given only for firm matches. Not every row has a clone size; where given, it reads once, few, many or a size class.

V	D	size	J	CDR3	DNA
TRBV7-7	TRBD1	NA	TRBJ2-5	CASSSSDRVRYF	TGTGCCAGCAGCTCGAGCGACAGGGTGAGGTACTTC
TRBV7-9	TRBD1	NA	TRBJ1-1	CSSSGQGTATNTEAFF	TGTTCCAGCAGTGGACAGGGCACGGCGACAAACACTGAAGCTTTCTTT
TRBV7-2	TRBD2	once	TRBJ2-1	CASSPTSGGADNEQFF	TGTGCCAGCAGCCCGACCAGCGGGGGGGCCGACAATGAGCAGTTCTTC
TRBV2	TRBD1	once	TRBJ1-2	CASSVQGALGGYTF	TGTGCCAGCAGTGTTCAGGGGGCTTTGGGAGGCTACACCTTC
TRBV6-1	NA	NA	TRBJ1-3	CASSEGPRGVERNTIYF	TGTGCCAGCAGTGAAGGGCCGCGGGGCGTCGAGAGAAACACCATATATTTT
TRBV19	TRBD2	NA	TRBJ2-1	CASSKGLAGSSYNEQFF	TGTGCCAGTAGCAAGGGACTAGCGGGGAGCTCCTACAATGAGCAGTTCTTC
TRBV19	NA	NA	TRBJ1-5	CASSRGEGFGYNQPQHF	TGTGCCAGTAGTAGGGGAGAAGGGTTTGGGTACAATCAGCCCCAGCATTTT
TRBV7-2	TRBD1	NA	TRBJ2-7	CASSSDRGAYEQYF	TGTGCCAGCAGCTCTGACAGGGGGGCCTACGAGCAGTACTTC
TRBV7-2	TRBD1	NA	TRBJ2-7	CASSWRQGPYEQYF	TGTGCCAGCAGCTGGAGACAGGGCCCCTACGAGCAGTACTTC
TRBV5-5	NA	few	TRBJ1-6	CASSGGVSSPLHF	TGTGCCAGCAGTGGGGGGGTGAGTTCACCCCTCCACTTT
TRBV5-1	TRBD2	NA	TRBJ2-1	CASSSYPLAGGPGEQFF	TGCGCCAGCAGCTCCTACCCTTTGGCGGGGGGGCCCGGTGAGCAGTTCTTC
TRBV18	NA	NA	TRBJ2-7	CASSPPGGARDEQYF	TGTGCCAGCTCACCACCGGGGGGGGCTCGTGACGAGCAGTACTTC
TRBV12-5	TRBD2	NA	TRBJ2-3	CASGLSSGARTDTQYF	TGTGCTAGTGGTTTGAGTAGCGGGGCCCGCACAGATACGCAGTATTTT
TRBV5-1	NA	NA	TRBJ1-1	CASSLGAGGTEAFF	TGCGCCAGCAGCTTGGGTGCGGGCGGGACTGAAGCTTTCTTT
TRBV11-2	NA	NA	TRBJ2-7	CASSPWGGALNEQYF	TGTGCCAGCAGCCCCTGGGGGGGGGCCTTAAACGAGCAGTACTTC
TRBV29-1	NA	NA	TRBJ1-1	CSVLTPGRDGAFF	TGCAGCGTTTTGACGCCGGGGCGGGATGGAGCTTTCTTT
TRBV4-2	NA	NA	TRBJ1-4	CASSQDRGRGNEKLFF	TGTGCCAGCAGCCAAGATCGAGGCAGGGGTAATGAAAAACTGTTTTTT
TRBV6-5	NA	NA	TRBJ1-6	CASRPGQMNSPLHF	TGTGCCAGCAGGCCCGGACAGATGAATTCACCCCTCCACTTT
TRBV10-3	NA	NA	TRBJ1-5	CAIRPAQGQPQHF	TGTGCCATCAGACCGGCGCAGGGGCAGCCCCAGCATTTT
TRBV5-4	NA	few	TRBJ1-1	CASSTSGTLNTEAFF	TGTGCCAGCAGCACCTCCGGGACACTGAACACTGAAGCTTTCTTT
TRBV5-1	NA	few	TRBJ2-1	CASSLVQGINEQFF	TGCGCCAGCAGCTTGGTCCAGGGAATTAATGAGCAGTTCTTC
TRBV2	NA	NA	TRBJ2-3	CASSVVTDKGEDTQYF	TGTGCCAGCAGTGTGGTGACGGACAAAGGGGAAGATACGCAGTATTTT
TRBV11-3	TRBD1	NA	TRBJ2-3	CASSPTGDTDTQYF	TGTGCCAGCAGCCCGACAGGGGACACAGATACGCAGTATTTT
TRBV29-1	TRBD1	NA	TRBJ1-2	CSVEDRVKYGYTF	TGCAGCGTTGAGGACAGGGTTAAATATGGCTACACCTTC
TRBV18	NA	NA	TRBJ1-6	CASSPEPSDNSPLHF	TGTGCCAGCTCACCCGAACCCTCGGATAATTCACCCCTCCACTTT
TRBV7-2	NA	few	TRBJ2-3	CASNNPGGANTQYF	TGTGCCAGCAATAACCCCGGAGGGGCAAATACGCAGTATTTT
TRBV5-8	TRBD1	NA	TRBJ2-7	CASSLVGTGIYEQYF	TGTGCCAGCAGCTTGGTTGGGACAGGGATCTACGAGCAGTACTTC
TRBV19	NA	NA	TRBJ1-3	CASSPGGAYTIYF	TGTGCCAGTAGTCCGGGGGGGGCATACACCATATATTTT
TRBV29-1	NA	NA	TRBJ1-2	CSVEPVTGTGYTF	TGCAGCGTTGAACCGGTTACAGGGACAGGCTACACCTTC
TRBV7-9	NA	NA	TRBJ1-3	CASSLVANTIYF	TGTGCCAGCAGCTTAGTGGCAAACACCATATATTTT
TRBV10-1	TRBD2	NA	TRBJ2-1	CASSGATGLAGHNEQFF	TGCGCCAGCAGTGGAGCCACCGGACTAGCGGGCCACAATGAGCAGTTCTTC
TRBV6-1	NA	few	TRBJ2-1	CASSERGTPYNEQFF	TGTGCCAGCAGTGAACGGGGAACCCCCTACAATGAGCAGTTCTTC
TRBV5-6	TRBD1	once	TRBJ1-2	CASRLTGDGNYGYTF	TGTGCCAGCAGGTTGACAGGGGACGGTAACTATGGCTACACCTTC
TRBV4-1	TRBD1	once	TRBJ2-7	CASSPRSGQGSYEQYF	TGCGCCAGCAGCCCCCGCTCGGGACAGGGCTCCTACGAGCAGTACTTC
TRBV6-5	NA	NA	TRBJ1-1	CASSYSFSDTEAFF	TGTGCCAGCAGTTACTCGTTCTCAGACACTGAAGCTTTCTTT
TRBV19	TRBD1	NA	TRBJ1-5	CASSPELTGQASNQPQHF	TGTGCCAGTAGTCCAGAACTGACAGGGCAGGCTAGCAATCAGCCCCAGCATTTT
TRBV29-1	NA	NA	TRBJ2-5	CSVEGEQETQYF	TGCAGCGTTGAAGGGGAGCAAGAGACCCAGTACTTC
TRBV7-2	NA	few	TRBJ2-7	CASSLGAPGGAQGEQYF	TGTGCCAGCAGCTTAGGAGCCCCTGGGGGGGCCCAGGGCGAGCAGTACTTC
TRBV4-1	TRBD2	NA	TRBJ2-7	CASSRSGGSYEQYF	TGCGCCAGCAGCCGCAGCGGGGGTTCCTACGAGCAGTACTTC
TRBV6-5	NA	NA	TRBJ1-6	CASSLTDNSPLHF	TGTGCCAGCAGTTTGACAGATAATTCACCCCTCCACTTT
TRBV11-3	TRBD2	NA	TRBJ2-1	CASSRGGLAGGYNEQFF	TGTGCCAGCAGCCGAGGGGGCCTAGCGGGGGGTTACAATGAGCAGTTCTTC
TRBV5-1	TRBD2	NA	TRBJ2-3	CASSRVADSGGPLYF	TGCGCCAGCAGCCGGGTAGCAGATAGCGGGGGCCCTTTGTATTTT
TRBV15	TRBD2	NA	TRBJ2-1	CATSRGSGGRNEQFF	TGTGCCACCAGCAGGGGTAGCGGGGGCCGCAATGAGCAGTTCTTC
TRBV6-5	TRBD2	NA	TRBJ2-1	CAIRRGGSYNEQFF	TGTGCCATCCGTCGGGGGGGTTCCTACAATGAGCAGTTCTTC
TRBV6-5	TRBD2	NA	TRBJ2-7	CASKKGGGTFYEQYF	TGTGCCAGCAAAAAGGGCGGGGGGACCTTCTACGAGCAGTACTTC
TRBV18	NA	few	TRBJ2-7	CASSPESVSPYEQYF	TGTGCCAGCTCACCCGAAAGCGTGAGCCCCTACGAGCAGTACTTC